The entry below describes one T cell receptor (beta chain). This entry comes from a study of blood T cell repertoires in COVID-19. Study information: Samples representing acute and convalescent COVID-19 were sourced from the United States, Italy and Spain.

The CDR3 length is 14 residues. Germline V gene data show CDR1 as GTSNPN and CDR2 as SVGIG (reference sequence). V was shortened by 5 bases and J by 6 bases, with 20 bases between the two germline ends. Original analysis: Estimates of nucleated cell counts were drawn from the amplification of reference gene primers. Repertoires were generated with immunoSEQ multiplex PCR, while TCRdb's copy carries only in-frame clones and drops some. The DNA was the basis for D and trimming; V, J and clone size are from that table. The table shows 300,000 to 350,000 clones, with about 92% occurring only once. Sequences were obtained from peripheral blood. The genes are TRBV30 and TRBJ2-7, with D possibly matching TRBD1 (6 bases). The sequence was collected from a woman aged 60-70 years with COVID-19, enrolled during active disease. Here the CDR3 reads CAWSGTLILAEQYF. The CDR3 nucleotides are TGTGCCTGGTCCGGGACACTTATTTTGGCCGAGCAGTACTTC.